One and the same sample provided the 4 T cell receptor beta chains below, sequenced in a study of blood T cell repertoires in COVID-19. Assay used: immunoSEQ multiplex PCR; TCRdb lists only in-frame clones, some missing. This sample has 230,000 or so clones, with more than 85% found just once. The sequencing sample was made of peripheral blood. Receptor source: a man in his forties with active or convalescent COVID-19.

This CDR3 is CASSAGTGVTNYGYTF. The CDR3 region has the DNA TGTGCCAGCAGCGCCGGGACAGGGGTTACTAACTATGGCTACACCTTC. This sequence joins TRBV9 and TRBJ1-2; TRBD1 aligns across 10 bases. The CDR3 spans 16 residues. Trimming removed 3 bases from V and 0 bases from J; junction bases left unmatched: 5. The V gene's germline CDR1 is SGDLS and CDR2 YYNGEE.

The genes are TRBV28 and TRBJ2-1; D is perhaps TRBD2 (5 bases). CDR1 MDHEN and CDR2 SYDVKM come from the germline V gene. V dropped 5 bases and J dropped 8 bases, with 16 bases sitting between them. The CDR3 consists of 14 residues. DNA for the CDR3: TGTGCCAGCAGTCCCGCCGGACTTGCGGATGAGCAGTTCTTC. Translation gives CASSPAGLADEQFF. Full variable domain (missing parts from reference TRBV28 and TRBJ2-1): DVKVTQSSRYLVKRTGEKVFLECVQDMDHENMFWYRQDPGLGLRLIYFSYDVKMKEKGDIPEGYSVSREKKERFSLILESASTNQTSMYLCASSPAGLADEQFFGPGTRLTVL.

The chain couples TRBV7-9 to TRBJ1-3; the D is unclear. Trimming shortened V by 5 bases and J by 2 bases, and 10 bases separated the two germline ends. The CDR3 consists of 14 residues. CDR1 is SEHNR and CDR2 is FQNEAQ in the germline V gene (reference sequence). The CDR3 protein is CASSPDTTGNTIYF. Written as DNA, the CDR3 is TGTGCCAGCAGCCCAGACACGACTGGAAACACCATATATTTT.

The rearrangement links TRBV7-5 to TRBJ1-5; the D call in the table, TRBD1, was not verified against the DNA. TRBV7-5 is reported as a pseudogene. The CDR3 has 16 residues. CDR3 sequence reads: CVRSLHLDRVGQPQHF. For the CDR3, the DNA is TGTGTCAGAAGCTTACATCTGGACAGGGTAGGTCAGCCCCAGCATTTT.